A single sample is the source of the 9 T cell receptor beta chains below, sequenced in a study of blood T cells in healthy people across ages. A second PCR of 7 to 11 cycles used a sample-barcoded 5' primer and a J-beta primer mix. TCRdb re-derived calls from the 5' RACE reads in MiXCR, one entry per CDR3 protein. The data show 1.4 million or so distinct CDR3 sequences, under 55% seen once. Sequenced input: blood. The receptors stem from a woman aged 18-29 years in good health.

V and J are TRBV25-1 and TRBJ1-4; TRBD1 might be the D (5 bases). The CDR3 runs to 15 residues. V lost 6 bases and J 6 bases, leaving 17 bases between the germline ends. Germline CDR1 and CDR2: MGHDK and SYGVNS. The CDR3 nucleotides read TGTGCCAGCAGCTATACTAGGGGAATAGATGAAAAACTGTTTTTT. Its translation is CASSYTRGIDEKLFF. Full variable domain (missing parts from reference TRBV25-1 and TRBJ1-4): EADIYQTPRYLVIGTGKKITLECSQTMGHDKMYWYQQDPGMELHLIHYSYGVNSTEKGDLSSESTVSRIRTEHFPLTLESARPSHTSQYLCASSYTRGIDEKLFFGSGTQLSVL.

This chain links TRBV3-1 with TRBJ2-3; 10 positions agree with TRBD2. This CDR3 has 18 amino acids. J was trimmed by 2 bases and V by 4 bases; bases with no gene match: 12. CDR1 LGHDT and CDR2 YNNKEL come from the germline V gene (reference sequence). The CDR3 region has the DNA TGTGCCAGCAGCCTCGTCGCTTTGAGCGGGGGGGCCACAGATACGCAGTATTTT. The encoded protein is CASSLVALSGGATDTQYF.

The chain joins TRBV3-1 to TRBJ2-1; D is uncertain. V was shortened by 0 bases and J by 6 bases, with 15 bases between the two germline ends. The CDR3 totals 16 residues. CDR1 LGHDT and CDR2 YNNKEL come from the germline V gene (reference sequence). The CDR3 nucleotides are TGTGCCAGCAGCCAAGATGGTAGTGGGAAGAGCAATGAGCAGTTCTTC. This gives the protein CASSQDGSGKSNEQFF.

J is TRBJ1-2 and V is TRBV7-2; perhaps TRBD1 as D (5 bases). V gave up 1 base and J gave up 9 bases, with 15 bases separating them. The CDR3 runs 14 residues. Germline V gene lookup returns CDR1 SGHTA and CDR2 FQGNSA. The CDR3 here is CASSLEGRAISYTF. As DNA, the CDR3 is TGTGCCAGCAGCTTAGAGGGCAGGGCAATCAGCTACACCTTC.

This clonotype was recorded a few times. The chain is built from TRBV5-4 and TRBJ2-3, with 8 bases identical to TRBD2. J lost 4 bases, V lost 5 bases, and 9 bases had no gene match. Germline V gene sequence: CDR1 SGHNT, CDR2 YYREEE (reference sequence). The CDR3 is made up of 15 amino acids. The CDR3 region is CASRPALAGADTQYF. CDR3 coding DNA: TGTGCCAGCAGGCCGGCGCTAGCGGGTGCAGATACGCAGTATTTT.

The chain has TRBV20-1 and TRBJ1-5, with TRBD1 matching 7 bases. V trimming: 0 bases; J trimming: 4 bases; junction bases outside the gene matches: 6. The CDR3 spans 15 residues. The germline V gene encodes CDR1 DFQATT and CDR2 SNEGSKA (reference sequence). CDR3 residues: CSARDHRGWNQPQHF. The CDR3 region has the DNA TGCAGTGCTAGAGATCACAGGGGATGGAATCAGCCCCAGCATTTT.

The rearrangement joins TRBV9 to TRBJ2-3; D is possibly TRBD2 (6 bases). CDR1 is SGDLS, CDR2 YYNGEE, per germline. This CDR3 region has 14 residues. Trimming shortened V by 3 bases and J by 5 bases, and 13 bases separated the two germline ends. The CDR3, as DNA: TGTGCCAGCAGCGGGACCTTGGGAGGAGATACGCAGTATTTT. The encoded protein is CASSGTLGGDTQYF.

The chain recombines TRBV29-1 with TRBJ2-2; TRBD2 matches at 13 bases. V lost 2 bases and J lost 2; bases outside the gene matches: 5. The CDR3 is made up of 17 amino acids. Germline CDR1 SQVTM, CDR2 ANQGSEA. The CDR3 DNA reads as TGCAGCGTTGAATTGGGGACTAGCGGGGTAAACACCGGGGAGCTGTTTTTT. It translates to CSVELGTSGVNTGELFF.

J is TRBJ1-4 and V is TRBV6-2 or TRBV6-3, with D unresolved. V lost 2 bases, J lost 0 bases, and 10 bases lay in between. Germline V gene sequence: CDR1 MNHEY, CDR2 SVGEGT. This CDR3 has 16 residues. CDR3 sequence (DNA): TGTGCCAGCAGTTACCCGCAGGACGCAACTAATGAAAAACTGTTTTTT. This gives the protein CASSYPQDATNEKLFF.